The next 22 T cell receptor beta chains were all read from a single sample in a study of T cell changes during pregnancy in multiple sclerosis. Repertoires were generated with immunoSEQ multiplex PCR, while TCRdb's copy carries only in-frame clones and drops some. The table shows about 44,000 clones, with 80% to 95% occurring only once. Source: CD4+ T cells from peripheral blood mononuclear cells, taken before pregnancy. Receptors were obtained from a female donor with multiple sclerosis, enrolled in a pregnancy study.

CDR3 sequence: CASSLMSTSTDTQYF. The CDR3 nucleotides are TGTGCCAGCAGCTTAATGTCGACTAGCACAGATACGCAGTATTTT. The chain carries TRBV7-3 and TRBJ2-3; D gene ambiguous. Trimming left V 1 base short and J 0 bases short, with 8 bases between. Per the germline V gene, CDR1 is SGHTA and CDR2 is FQGTGA. CDR3 length equals 15 residues.

The chain employs TRBV7-9 and TRBJ2-2; maybe TRBD2 (6 bases). Germline V gives CDR1 SEHNR, CDR2 FQNEAQ (reference sequence). Deletions cut 8 bases from V and 1 base from J, with 14 bases between. This CDR3 is built from 15 residues. This CDR3 reads CASVLGGGNTGELFF. In DNA, the CDR3 is TGTGCCAGCGTTCTCGGGGGAGGGAACACCGGGGAGCTGTTTTTT.

This chain uses TRBV21-1 with TRBJ2-7; TRBD1 is taken as the D call from the table, unchecked against the DNA. TRBV21-1 is recorded as a pseudogene. The CDR3 is made up of 17 amino acids. The CDR3 is CASSKGTPLTALYEQYF. The CDR3 coding sequence is TGTGCCAGCAGCAAAGGGACCCCATTGACAGCCCTCTACGAGCAGTACTTC.

The chain has TRBV5-1 and TRBJ2-1; 7 bases match TRBD2. Trimming took 0 bases from V and 9 from J; bases not matched to a gene: 15. The CDR3 contains 17 residues. Germline V gives CDR1 SGHRS, CDR2 YFSETQ. The CDR3 sequence is CASSLVGRRGGTSEQFF. CDR3 DNA sequence: TGCGCCAGCAGCTTGGTGGGGCGGCGGGGAGGGACCAGTGAGCAGTTCTTC.

This chain uses TRBV9 with TRBJ2-7; 7 bases are a match to TRBD2. Germline V CDR1 and CDR2: SGDLS, YYNGEE. Trimming cost V 3 bases and J 0 bases; bases outside gene matches: 6. The CDR3 is 15 amino acids. This chain's CDR3 is CASSAYWGGSYEQYF. DNA of the CDR3: TGTGCCAGCAGCGCCTATTGGGGGGGCTCCTACGAGCAGTACTTC.

The chain is built from TRBV5-1 and TRBJ2-5, with D perhaps matching TRBD2 (6 bases). The CDR3 is 17 amino acids. V was trimmed by 0 bases and J by 4 bases, leaving 19 bases between them. Germline CDR1 reads SGHRS; CDR2 reads YFSETQ. CDR3 residues: CASSLAGRGAWRETQYF. In DNA form, the CDR3 reads TGCGCCAGCAGCTTGGCGGGGCGGGGCGCGTGGAGAGAGACCCAGTACTTC.

The chain recombines TRBV6-1 with TRBJ2-1; 9 bases fit TRBD2. The CDR3 covers 18 residues. Per germline, CDR1 MNHNS and CDR2 SASEGT. After removal of 4 bases from V and 0 bases from J, the junction contained 10 bases not matched to a gene. CDR3 DNA: TGTGCCAGCAGTGGACGAGGCCTAGCGGGGAACTCCTACAATGAGCAGTTCTTC. It is translated as CASSGRGLAGNSYNEQFF.

The rearrangement joins TRBV28 to TRBJ1-3, with D possibly TRBD1 on 6 matching bases. This CDR3 region has 16 residues. The V gene's germline CDR1 is MDHEN and CDR2 SYDVKM. The V and J ends lost 5 bases and 1 base respectively, with 15 bases between them. The CDR3 loop reads CASSEYRVESGNTIYF. CDR3 DNA sequence: TGTGCCAGCAGTGAGTACAGGGTGGAATCTGGAAACACCATATATTTT.

The chain carries TRBV9 and TRBJ1-1; D is unclear. Germline CDR1 SGDLS, CDR2 YYNGEE. The V gene lost 4 bases and the J gene lost 3 bases, with 13 bases spanning the gap. The CDR3 has 14 residues. In DNA, the CDR3 is TGTGCCAGCAGCCCTGAGAGGTCTCACACTGAAGCTTTCTTT. Amino acids: CASSPERSHTEAFF.

This clone was seen only once. This chain links TRBV4-1 with TRBJ2-1; D might be TRBD2 (6 bases). Germline CDR1 MGHRA, CDR2 YSYEKL. This CDR3 has 17 amino acids. The germline V and J ends were trimmed by 1 base and 0 bases, with 13 bases remaining between them. The CDR3 DNA is TGCGCCAGCAGCCAAGGATCCGGGACTTTCTCCTACAATGAGCAGTTCTTC. Translation: CASSQGSGTFSYNEQFF.

V is TRBV4-2 and J is TRBJ1-1; D may be TRBD1 (6 bases). The CDR3 spans 15 residues. Germline V gene data show CDR1 as LGHNA and CDR2 as YNFKEQ. Deletions cut 6 bases from V and 0 bases from J, with 14 bases between. CDR3 loop: CASSPLTGLNTEAFF. In DNA form, the CDR3 reads TGTGCCAGCAGTCCACTTACAGGGCTGAACACTGAAGCTTTCTTT.

The CDR3 sequence is CASSQAETGTYEQYF. CDR3 bases: TGCGCCAGCAGCCAAGCCGAGACAGGGACCTACGAGCAGTACTTC. The gene calls are TRBV4-1 and TRBJ2-7; 7 bases map to TRBD1. The CDR3 has 15 amino acids. Germline-derived CDR1 and CDR2 are MGHRA and YSYEKL. V dropped 1 base and J dropped 2; count of bases not matched to a gene: 5.

The genes are TRBV19 and TRBJ2-7; 8 bases align to TRBD1. CDR1 and CDR2 (germline): LNHDA, SQIVND (reference sequence). V was pared by 5 bases and J by 3 bases, with 6 bases of the junction left unmatched. The CDR3 covers 14 residues. The CDR3 DNA reads as TGTGCCAGTAGTTCGGACAGGGCCCACTACGAGCAGTACTTC. Amino acids: CASSSDRAHYEQYF. The complete variable domain, with remaining parts taken from reference TRBV19 and TRBJ2-7, reads DGGITQSPKYLFRKEGQNVTLSCEQNLNHDAMYWYRQDPGQGLRLIYYSQIVNDFQKGDIAEGYSVSREKKESFPLTVTSAQKNPTAFYLCASSSDRAHYEQYFGPGTRLTVT.

The V gene is TRBV6-5, the J gene TRBJ1-5; perhaps TRBD1 as D (5 bases). Trimming shortened V by 0 bases and J by 7 bases, and 13 bases separated the two germline ends. Germline loops: CDR1 MNHEY, CDR2 SVGAGI. The length of the CDR3 is 15 residues. The DNA of the CDR3 is TGTGCCAGCAGTTACTCGGGGCAGGGAGGACAGCCCCAGCATTTT. Translated, it gives CASSYSGQGGQPQHF.

The CDR3 is CAISGLAGGSYNEQFF. Written as DNA, the CDR3 is TGTGCCATCAGTGGACTAGCGGGGGGCTCCTACAATGAGCAGTTCTTC. The rearrangement joins TRBV10-3 to TRBJ2-1, with 13 bases aligning to TRBD2. The CDR3 is made up of 16 amino acids. Trimming at V came to 4 bases and at J to 0 bases, leaving 0 bases not matched to a gene. Germline-derived CDR1 and CDR2 are ENHRY and SYGVKD.

V is TRBV11-3 and J is TRBJ2-1, with 12 bases lining up with TRBD2. Germline loops: CDR1 SGHNT, CDR2 YENEEA. This CDR3 has 17 residues. V was pared by 3 bases and J by 7 bases, with 10 bases of the junction left unmatched. CDR3 sequence (DNA): TGTGCCAGCAGCTTTCGCTCACTAGCGGGGGGCATAAATGAGCAGTTCTTC. It yields the protein CASSFRSLAGGINEQFF.

J is TRBJ2-1 and V is TRBV18; 9 bases match TRBD1. V dropped 0 bases and J dropped 6; count of bases not matched to a gene: 12. The V gene's germline CDR1 is KGHSH and CDR2 LQKENI. The CDR3 has 18 residues. The CDR3 reads CASSPPGGQGRFGNEQFF. The CDR3 nucleotides are TGTGCCAGCTCACCACCGGGGGGACAGGGAAGGTTTGGCAATGAGCAGTTCTTC.

The chain combines TRBV28 with TRBJ2-4, with 9 bases matching TRBD1. Trimming took 6 bases from V and 3 from J; bases not matched to a gene: 18. CDR1 is MDHEN, CDR2 SYDVKM, per germline. The length of the CDR3 is 19 residues. Written as DNA, the CDR3 is TGTGCCAGCAGAACGGGACGGGACAGGGATCAACGAGTCAAAAACATTCAGTACTTC. Encoded protein: CASRTGRDRDQRVKNIQYF.

The chain is built from TRBV7-2 and TRBJ1-1, with TRBD1 matching 8 bases. V dropped 2 bases and J dropped 2; count of bases not matched to a gene: 4. Per the germline V gene, CDR1 is SGHTA and CDR2 is FQGNSA. This CDR3 has 15 residues. The CDR3 is CASSLIGQGNTEAFF. Written as DNA, the CDR3 is TGTGCCAGCAGCTTAATCGGACAGGGTAACACTGAAGCTTTCTTT.

The chain uses TRBV30 and TRBJ2-7; weak D call: TRBD1 (6 bases). Trimming stripped 3 bases from V and 1 base from J, with 19 bases between. The germline V gene has CDR1 GTSNPN and CDR2 SVGIG (reference sequence). This CDR3 is 16 amino acids long. DNA for the CDR3: TGTGCCTGGAGGGGCCTGGAACAGGGCCGATCCTACGAGCAGTACTTC. It specifies CAWRGLEQGRSYEQYF.

The chain has TRBV19 and TRBJ1-5, with TRBD1 matching over 8 bases. Germline loops: CDR1 LNHDA, CDR2 SQIVND (reference sequence). The length of the CDR3 is 17 residues. With V trimmed by 7 bases and J by 0 bases, 11 bases remained unmatched. The CDR3 reads CASNQLRQGYSNQPQHF. CDR3 nucleotide sequence: TGTGCCAGTAACCAACTTAGACAGGGGTATAGCAATCAGCCCCAGCATTTT. Full variable domain (rest looked up from reference TRBV19 and TRBJ1-5): DGGITQSPKYLFRKEGQNVTLSCEQNLNHDAMYWYRQDPGQGLRLIYYSQIVNDFQKGDIAEGYSVSREKKESFPLTVTSAQKNPTAFYLCASNQLRQGYSNQPQHFGDGTRLSIL.

The chain combines TRBV9 with TRBJ1-4; D may be TRBD1 (5 bases). This CDR3 has 17 residues. V lost 0 bases, J lost 7 bases, and 19 bases lay in between. Germline V gene sequence: CDR1 SGDLS, CDR2 YYNGEE. For the CDR3, the DNA is TGTGCCAGCAGCGTAGCTACACCCTCAGGGTCAGGTGAAAAACTGTTTTTT. It yields the protein CASSVATPSGSGEKLFF.